Detailed here is one T cell receptor beta chain. The data stem from a study of blood T cell repertoires in COVID-19. Study information: Whether acute or convalescent, the COVID-19 samples came from the United States, Italy and Spain. PBMCs, B-cell-depleted T cells, or T cells provided the cDNA or gDNA that made up the material.

Trimming stripped 6 bases from V and 4 bases from J, with 13 bases between. The CDR3 contains 15 residues. Germline assignment: CDR1 LNHDA and CDR2 SQIVND (reference sequence). Authors' data handling: Estimation of nucleated cell counts was performed using reference gene primer amplification. Libraries were prepared by immunoSEQ multiplex PCR; TCRdb keeps only in-frame clonotypes and omits some of them. Clone size and V and J calls were adopted from that table, with D and trimming inferred from the DNA. The sample holds 150,000 to 200,000 clones, 85% seen once. The receptor was derived from a human donor with acute or convalescent COVID-19. The donor label of this sample is uncertain. This rearrangement joins TRBV19 to TRBJ1-6, with D perhaps TRBD1 (5 bases). Sequenced sample: peripheral blood. The DNA for the CDR3 is TGTGCCAGTAGAACTCAGGGTTCGTATAATTCACCCCTCCACTTT. This translates into CASRTQGSYNSPLHF.